Below, one TCR beta chain is given with its context. Its antigen is currently not known. One base away there is no much larger clone; base qualities are not given. These data belong to a study of response to subunit inactivated influenza vaccine (dated by TCRdb to the late 2010s). Study-wide context: To follow how T cells responded to a trivalent subunit inactivated influenza vaccine, the researchers relied on deep quantitative profiling of the T cell receptor repertoire. The paper's findings and limits, for the study overall: The authors proposed that each seasonal influenza vaccination may bring in only a limited number of new T cells.

CDR1 and CDR2 are read off the germline V gene as SGHTA and FQGTGA. Unmatched junction bases come to 0, with V trimmed by 0 bases and J by 4 bases. From the cysteine through the phenylalanine, the CDR3 covers 15 amino acids. Only the CDR3 DNA stays, 45 bases, in frame from base 1. The library was produced with RT-PCR. Sequencing relied on an Illumina HiSeq 2500. The public reads were reanalyzed by TCRdb: fastp trimming at Q25, MiXCR alignment, in-frame beta chains only. Each entry is one CDR3 protein sequence, shown with its most common DNA and genes. The sample table records some 190,000 distinct CDR3 sequences; 13% to 15% of these occur just once. Of the sample, roughly 26% is held by the ten largest clones.

This receptor was taken from a man aged 50-60 years who received an inactivated influenza vaccine. Donor details come from another sample of the same person, matched by shared clones. The chain is assembled from TRBV7-3 and TRBJ2-3; 11 central nucleotides agree with TRBD2. Specimen: CD8+ T cells sorted from PBMCs, collected roughly 5 days after vaccination. The DNA reads as follows: TGTGCCAGCAGCTTAACTAGCGGGAGGGCAGATACGCAGTATTTT. It translates as CASSLTSGRADTQYF.